Listed here are 11 T cell receptor beta chains from one sample, sequenced in a study of blood T cell repertoires in COVID-19. The table came from immunoSEQ multiplex PCR; TCRdb's copy has only in-frame clones and leaves some out. Of about 180,000 clones in the sample, about 83% were seen once. The sample comprised peripheral blood. These receptors were obtained from a human donor in a cohort sampled during active COVID-19.

V usage is TRBV28 and J usage is TRBJ1-1, with D hard to call. Germline lookup yields CDR1 MDHEN and CDR2 SYDVKM. The length of the CDR3 is 12 residues. The ends were cut back, 4 bases at V and 1 base at J, with 4 bases in the middle. This CDR3 reads CASSSGNTEAFF. In DNA, the CDR3 is TGTGCCAGCAGTTCGGGGAACACTGAAGCTTTCTTT.

This chain joins TRBV30 and TRBJ2-7; D is ambiguous. Trimming removed 8 bases from V and 3 bases from J, with 23 bases in between. Per germline, CDR1 GTSNPN and CDR2 SVGIG (reference sequence). This CDR3 has 15 residues. CDR3 nucleotide sequence: TGTGCCGCCCCTTCAGTTCTAGATCTTTTCTACGAGCAGTACTTC. Residues: CAAPSVLDLFYEQYF.

The chain joins TRBV27 to TRBJ2-3; 7 positions match TRBD1. This CDR3 spans 18 amino acids. Trimming removed 3 bases from V and 1 base from J; junction bases left unmatched: 13. CDR1 and CDR2 from the germline V gene are MNHEY and SMNVEV (reference sequence). The CDR3 spells CASSFLRGQEEGTDTQYF. CDR3 bases: TGTGCCAGCAGTTTTCTCAGAGGACAGGAGGAGGGCACAGATACGCAGTATTTT.

The chain combines TRBV7-2 with TRBJ2-7; maybe TRBD2 (6 bases). The CDR3 totals 13 residues. Germline V gene data show CDR1 as SGHTA and CDR2 as FQGNSA. Trimming took off 8 bases at V and 4 bases at J, with 15 bases between the two ends. Here the CDR3 DNA reads TGTGCCAGCGGGGGGATGCGGGATTACGAGCAGTACTTC. It translates to CASGGMRDYEQYF. The whole variable domain, filled in from reference TRBV7-2 and TRBJ2-7, reads GAGVSQSPSNKVTEKGKDVELRCDPISGHTALYWYRQSLGQGLEFLIYFQGNSAPDKSGLPSDRFSAERTGGSVSTLTIQRTQQEDSAVYLCASGGMRDYEQYFGPGTRLTVT.

The DNA for the CDR3 is TGTGCCAGCTCGGGGGTAGGGGTGTACGAGCAGTACTTC. Its protein product is CASSGVGVYEQYF. This sequence joins TRBV2 and TRBJ2-7; possibly TRBD2 for D (6 bases). V lost 8 bases and J lost 4, with 15 bases in between. Germline V gene data show CDR1 as SNHLY and CDR2 as FYNNEI. The CDR3 runs 13 residues.

This rearrangement joins TRBV19 to TRBJ1-6, with a weak D call TRBD1 (6 bases). Trimming removed 6 bases from V and 6 bases from J, with 21 bases in between. Looked up from germline, CDR1 is LNHDA and CDR2 is SQIVND (reference sequence). There are 17 residues in the CDR3. Here the CDR3 reads CASSQPTGFGFNSPLHF. The CDR3 DNA is TGTGCCAGTAGCCAACCGACAGGTTTTGGGTTTAATTCACCCCTCCACTTT.

V is TRBV19 and J is TRBJ2-6; 10 bases fit TRBD1. Germline CDR1 reads LNHDA; CDR2 reads SQIVND (reference sequence). This CDR3 contains 17 residues. With V trimmed by 8 bases and J by 0 bases, 7 bases remained unmatched. CDR3 sequence reads: CASAPGQGSSGANVLTF. In nucleotides, the CDR3 is TGTGCCAGTGCTCCGGGACAGGGGAGCTCTGGGGCCAACGTCCTGACTTTC.

The rearrangement links TRBV19 to TRBJ2-2; possible D gene TRBD2, 5 bases. Germline CDR1 is LNHDA and CDR2 is SQIVND (reference sequence). The V and J ends lost 1 base and 6 bases respectively, with 18 bases between them. The CDR3 has 17 amino acids. The CDR3 region is CASSIGGFGVSAGELFF. The CDR3 nucleotides are TGTGCCAGTAGTATAGGGGGTTTTGGGGTTAGCGCCGGGGAGCTGTTTTTT. The full variable domain, completed using reference TRBV19 and TRBJ2-2, is DGGITQSPKYLFRKEGQNVTLSCEQNLNHDAMYWYRQDPGQGLRLIYYSQIVNDFQKGDIAEGYSVSREKKESFPLTVTSAQKNPTAFYLCASSIGGFGVSAGELFFGEGSRLTVL.

The genes are TRBV6-6 and TRBJ2-6; D is undetermined. There are 15 residues in the CDR3. The V gene lost 2 bases and the J gene lost 0 bases, with 5 bases spanning the gap. Germline V gene sequence: CDR1 MNHNY, CDR2 SVGAGI (reference sequence). The CDR3, as DNA: TGTGCCAGCAGTTACCCCTCCTCTGGGGCCAACGTCCTGACTTTC. It translates to CASSYPSSGANVLTF.

V is TRBV4-3 and J is TRBJ2-6, with D perhaps TRBD1 (6 bases). V gave up 0 bases and J gave up 3 bases, with 9 bases separating them. Germline V gives CDR1 LGHNA, CDR2 YSLEER. CDR3 length: 16 residues. This chain's CDR3 is CASSQDTGIGANVLTF. The CDR3, as DNA: TGCGCCAGCAGCCAAGATACAGGGATTGGGGCCAACGTCCTGACTTTC.

The chain couples TRBV3-1 (or the pseudogene TRBV3-2) to TRBJ1-2; possible D gene TRBD1, 6 bases. The CDR3 loop spans 16 amino acids. Germline CDR1 is LGHDT and CDR2 is YNNKEL (reference sequence). The V gene lost 3 bases and the J gene lost 4 bases, with 18 bases spanning the gap. Here the CDR3 DNA reads TGTGCCAGCAGCCAGGCATTAGGGGGGGCTGGCTATGGCTACACCTTC. It specifies CASSQALGGAGYGYTF.